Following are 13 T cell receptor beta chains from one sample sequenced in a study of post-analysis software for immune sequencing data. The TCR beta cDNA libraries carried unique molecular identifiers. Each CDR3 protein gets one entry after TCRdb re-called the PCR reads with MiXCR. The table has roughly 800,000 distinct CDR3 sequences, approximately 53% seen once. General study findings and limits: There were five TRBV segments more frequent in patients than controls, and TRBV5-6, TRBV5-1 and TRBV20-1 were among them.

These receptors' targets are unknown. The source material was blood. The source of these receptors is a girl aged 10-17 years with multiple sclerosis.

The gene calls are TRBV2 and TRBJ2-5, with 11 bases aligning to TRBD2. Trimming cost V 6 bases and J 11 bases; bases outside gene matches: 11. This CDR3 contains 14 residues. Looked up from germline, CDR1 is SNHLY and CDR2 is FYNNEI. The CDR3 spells CASSRLAGFEEQYF. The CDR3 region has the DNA TGTGCCAGCAGCCGACTAGCGGGATTCGAAGAGCAGTACTTC.

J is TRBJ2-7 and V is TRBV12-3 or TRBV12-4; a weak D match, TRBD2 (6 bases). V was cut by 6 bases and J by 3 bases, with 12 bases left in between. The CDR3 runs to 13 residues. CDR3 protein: CASRQTSNYEQYF. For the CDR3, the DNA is TGTGCCAGCAGACAGACTAGTAACTACGAGCAGTACTTC.

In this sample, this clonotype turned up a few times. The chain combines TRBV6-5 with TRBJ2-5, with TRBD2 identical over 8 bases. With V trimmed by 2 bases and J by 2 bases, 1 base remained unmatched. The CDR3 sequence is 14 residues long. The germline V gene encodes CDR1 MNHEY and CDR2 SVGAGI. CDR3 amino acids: CASSYRGRQETQYF. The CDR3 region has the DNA TGTGCCAGCAGTTACCGCGGGAGGCAAGAGACCCAGTACTTC.

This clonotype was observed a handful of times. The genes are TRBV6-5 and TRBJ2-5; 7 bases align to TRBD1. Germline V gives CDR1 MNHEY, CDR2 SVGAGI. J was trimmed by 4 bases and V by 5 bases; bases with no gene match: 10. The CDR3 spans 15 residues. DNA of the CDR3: TGTGCCAGCAGTAGTCCCGGGACAGTTACAGAGACCCAGTACTTC. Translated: CASSSPGTVTETQYF.

CDR3 in DNA: TGTGCTAGTGGTTTATCGGGGACACAAAACACTGAAGCTTTCTTT. Protein: CASGLSGTQNTEAFF. The gene calls are TRBV12-5 and TRBJ1-1, with D tentatively TRBD1 (6 bases). Trimming removed 3 bases at V and 2 bases at J, with 13 bases between. The germline gives CDR1 LGHNT, CDR2 FRNRAP. The CDR3 has 15 amino acids.

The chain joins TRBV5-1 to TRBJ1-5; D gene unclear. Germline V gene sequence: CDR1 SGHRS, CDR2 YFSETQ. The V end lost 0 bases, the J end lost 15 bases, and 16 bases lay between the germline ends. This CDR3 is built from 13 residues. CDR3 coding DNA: TGCGCCAGCAGCTTGGAAACGGGTCACCTTTGGCATTTT. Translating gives CASSLETGHLWHF.

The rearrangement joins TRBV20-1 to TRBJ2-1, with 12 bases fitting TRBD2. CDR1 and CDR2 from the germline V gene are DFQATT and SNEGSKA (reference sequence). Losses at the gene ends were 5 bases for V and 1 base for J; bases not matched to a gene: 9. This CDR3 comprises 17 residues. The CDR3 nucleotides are TGCAGTGCTTCTACTAGCGGGGGGTGGGCGTCCTACAATGAGCAGTTCTTC. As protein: CSASTSGGWASYNEQFF.

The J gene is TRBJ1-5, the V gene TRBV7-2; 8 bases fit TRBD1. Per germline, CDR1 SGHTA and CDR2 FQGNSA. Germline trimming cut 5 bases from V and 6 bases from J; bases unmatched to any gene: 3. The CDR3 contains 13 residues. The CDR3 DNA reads TGTGCCAGCAGCCCTGACAGGGGTCAGCCCCAGCATTTT. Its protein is CASSPDRGQPQHF.

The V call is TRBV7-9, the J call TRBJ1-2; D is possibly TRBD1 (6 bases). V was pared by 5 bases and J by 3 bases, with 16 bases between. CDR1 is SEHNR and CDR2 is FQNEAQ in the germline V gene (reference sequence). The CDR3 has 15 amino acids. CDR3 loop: CASSPESRGDYGYTF. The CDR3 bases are TGTGCCAGCAGCCCGGAATCCAGGGGAGACTATGGCTACACCTTC. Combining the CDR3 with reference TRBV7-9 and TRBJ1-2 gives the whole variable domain DTGVSQNPRHKITKRGQNVTFRCDPISEHNRLYWYRQTLGQGPEFLTYFQNEAQLEKSRLLSDRFSAERPKGSFSTLEIQRTEQGDSAMYLCASSPESRGDYGYTFGSGTRLTVV.

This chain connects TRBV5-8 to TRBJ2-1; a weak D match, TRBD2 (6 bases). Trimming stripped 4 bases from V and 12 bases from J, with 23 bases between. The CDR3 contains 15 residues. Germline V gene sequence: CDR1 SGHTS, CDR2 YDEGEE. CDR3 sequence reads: CASSKGIRLEIVQFF. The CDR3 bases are TGTGCCAGCAGCAAGGGGATCAGACTAGAAATTGTGCAGTTCTTC.

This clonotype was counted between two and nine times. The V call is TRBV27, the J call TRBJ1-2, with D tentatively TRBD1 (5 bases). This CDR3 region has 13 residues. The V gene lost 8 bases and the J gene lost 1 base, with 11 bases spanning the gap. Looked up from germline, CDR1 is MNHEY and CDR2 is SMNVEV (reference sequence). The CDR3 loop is CASGDFRNYGYTF. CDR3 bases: TGTGCCAGCGGGGACTTTCGTAACTATGGCTACACCTTC.

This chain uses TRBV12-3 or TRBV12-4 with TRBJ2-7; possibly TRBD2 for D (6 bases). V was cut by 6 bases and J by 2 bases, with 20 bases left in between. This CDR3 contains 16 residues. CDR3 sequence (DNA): TGTGCCAGCAGCTTAAAGGGAGCCGGGACTGCCTACGAGCAGTACTTC. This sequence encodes CASSLKGAGTAYEQYF.

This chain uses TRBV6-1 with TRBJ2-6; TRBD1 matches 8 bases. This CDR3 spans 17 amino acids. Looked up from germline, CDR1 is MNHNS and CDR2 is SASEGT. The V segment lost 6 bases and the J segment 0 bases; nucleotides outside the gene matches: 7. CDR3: CASSPQGGPSGANVLTF. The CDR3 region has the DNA TGTGCCAGCAGCCCACAGGGGGGCCCCTCTGGGGCCAACGTCCTGACTTTC.